The 30 T cell receptor beta chains presented below share a single source sample, sequenced in a study of CD8 T cells in ankylosing spondylitis. Study-level points and caveats: Among TCR beta sequences, a motif of eight highly homologous variants appeared characteristic of ankylosing spondylitis blood.

Using its own MiXCR run on the 5' RACE reads, TCRdb lists one record per CDR3 protein. This table holds under 250,000 distinct CDR3 sequences, about 6.7% found once. Antigens of these TCRs are unknown. The specimen was blood, either unsorted or a sorted T cell fraction (not recorded which). Every receptor here comes from a male donor with ankylosing spondylitis.

This sequence joins TRBV29-1 and TRBJ1-1; perhaps TRBD1 as D (6 bases). This CDR3 has 13 residues. V lost 7 bases and J 7 bases, leaving 19 bases between the germline ends. Germline lookup yields CDR1 SQVTM and CDR2 ANQGSEA. The CDR3 protein is CSDATSDRYEAFF. CDR3 DNA: TGCAGCGATGCGACCTCTGACAGGTATGAAGCTTTCTTT. Full variable domain (remainder filled in from reference TRBV29-1 and TRBJ1-1): SAVISQKPSRDICQRGTSLTIQCQVDSQVTMMFWYRQQPGQSLTLIATANQGSEATYESGFVIDKFPISRPNLTFSTLTVSNMSPEDSSIYLCSDATSDRYEAFFGQGTRLTVV.

This clonotype was seen repeatedly, ten times or more. CDR3 sequence reads: CASSFHHATGQKEEQYF. The CDR3 bases are TGTGCCAGCAGCTTCCACCATGCGACAGGGCAAAAGGAGGAGCAGTACTTC. The chain links TRBV7-2 to TRBJ2-7, with 7 positions matching TRBD1. In germline, CDR1 is SGHTA, CDR2 FQGNSA. The CDR3 contains 17 residues. V dropped 3 bases and J dropped 7; count of bases not matched to a gene: 18. The full variable domain, in which reference TRBV7-2 and TRBJ2-7 provide the parts outside the CDR3, is GAGVSQSPSNKVTEKGKDVELRCDPISGHTALYWYRQSLGQGLEFLIYFQGNSAPDKSGLPSDRFSAERTGGSVSTLTIQRTQQEDSAVYLCASSFHHATGQKEEQYFGPGTRLTVT.

At least ten counts were recorded for this clonotype. J is TRBJ2-7 and V is TRBV12-3 or TRBV12-4; D is ambiguous. The CDR3 totals 13 residues. V lost 3 bases to trimming and J lost 3 bases, with 9 bases between them. The DNA for the CDR3 is TGTGCCAGCAGTTTTGGGCAGAACTACGAGCAGTACTTC. Translated, it gives CASSFGQNYEQYF.

This clonotype was found many times. The chain combines TRBV6-1 with TRBJ2-3, with TRBD2 matching 14 bases. The CDR3 spans 16 residues. Trimming at V came to 5 bases and at J to 3 bases, leaving 4 bases not matched to a gene. Germline assignment: CDR1 MNHNS and CDR2 SASEGT. CDR3 nucleotides: TGTGCCAGCAGTAAACGGACTAGCGGGGGGACAGATACGCAGTATTTT. It is translated as CASSKRTSGGTDTQYF.

This clonotype was observed at least ten times. This rearrangement joins TRBV29-1 to TRBJ2-2, with 8 bases identical to TRBD1. V gave up 6 bases and J gave up 1 base; unmatched junction bases: 4. Per the germline V gene, CDR1 is SQVTM and CDR2 is ANQGSEA. CDR3 length equals 14 residues. The CDR3 DNA follows: TGCAGCGTAGAGGACAGGGAGAACACCGGGGAGCTGTTTTTT. It encodes CSVEDRENTGELFF.

The chain links TRBV9 to TRBJ2-3, with 13 bases aligning to TRBD2. CDR1 is SGDLS, CDR2 YYNGEE, per germline. The CDR3 length is 16 residues. V trimming: 3 bases; J trimming: 7 bases; junction bases outside the gene matches: 8. The CDR3 loop is CASSAYGTSGIHTQYF. CDR3 nucleotide sequence: TGTGCCAGCAGCGCATACGGGACTAGCGGGATACATACGCAGTATTTT.

The CDR3 reads CAWRRGRGNEQFF. The CDR3 nucleotides are TGTGCCTGGAGAAGGGGGAGAGGTAATGAGCAGTTCTTC. The chain couples TRBV30 to TRBJ2-1, with a weak D call TRBD1 (6 bases). The CDR3 is 13 amino acids. The germline V and J ends were trimmed by 3 bases and 7 bases, with 13 bases remaining between them. Per germline, CDR1 GTSNPN and CDR2 SVGIG (reference sequence). The full variable domain, its missing parts supplied by reference TRBV30 and TRBJ2-1, is SQTIHQWPATLVQPVGSPLSLECTVEGTSNPNLYWYRQAAGRGLQLLFYSVGIGQISSEVPQNLSASRPQDRQFILSSKKLLLSDSGFYLCAWRRGRGNEQFFGPGTRLTVL.

The chain couples TRBV6-2 or TRBV6-3 to TRBJ1-1; tentative D call: TRBD1 (5 bases). Trimming pared 5 bases from V and 1 base from J, leaving 20 bases between. Germline V CDR1 and CDR2: MNHEY, SVGEGT. The CDR3 totals 17 residues. The CDR3, as DNA: TGTGCCAGCAGTCCGACCGGCAGGGCCCTAAGGAACACTGAAGCTTTCTTT. Its protein is CASSPTGRALRNTEAFF.

The CDR3 bases are TGTGCCAGCAGCTTGTTAGCGTTGGATGACGAGCAGTTCTTC. It encodes CASSLLALDDEQFF. J is TRBJ2-1 and V is TRBV7-8; TRBD2 might be the D (5 bases). Trimming took off 3 bases at V and 10 bases at J, with 16 bases between the two ends. CDR1 and CDR2 from the germline V gene are SGHVS and FQNEAQ. The CDR3 length is 14 residues.

The chain joins TRBV15 to TRBJ1-5, with 7 bases that match TRBD1. V lost 1 base and J lost 7; bases outside the gene matches: 7. The germline V gene has CDR1 LNHNV and CDR2 YYDKDF (reference sequence). CDR3 length: 15 residues. The CDR3 coding sequence is TGTGCCACCAGCAGAGTACAGGGGCTTGGGCAGCCCCAGCATTTT. It encodes CATSRVQGLGQPQHF.

This clonotype was counted many times. The V gene is TRBV7-2, the J gene TRBJ1-2; D is ambiguous. The CDR3 loop spans 11 amino acids. The V and J ends lost 7 bases and 8 bases respectively, with 11 bases between them. CDR1 is SGHTA, CDR2 FQGNSA, per germline. The CDR3 spells CASNQVHGYTF. The CDR3 DNA sequence: TGTGCCAGCAATCAGGTTCACGGCTACACCTTC.

The table lists this clonotype with many counts. This chain uses TRBV5-1 with TRBJ2-7, with D possibly being TRBD2 (6 bases). The germline CDR1 and CDR2 sequences are SGHRS and YFSETQ. Trimming left V 4 bases short and J 2 bases short, with 16 bases between. The CDR3 is made up of 15 amino acids. CDR3 sequence reads: CASSVAGTDPYEQYF. The CDR3 DNA is TGCGCCAGCAGCGTAGCCGGGACTGACCCCTACGAGCAGTACTTC.

This clonotype was counted ten times or more. V and J are TRBV27 and TRBJ1-1; no definite D call. Looked up from germline, CDR1 is MNHEY and CDR2 is SMNVEV (reference sequence). V lost 2 bases and J 0 bases, leaving 16 bases between the germline ends. CDR3 size: 17 residues. The CDR3 nucleotides read TGTGCCAGCAGTTTAGGATTTAAACGGATAATGAACACTGAAGCTTTCTTT. It yields the protein CASSLGFKRIMNTEAFF.

This clonotype was observed a few times. This chain links TRBV19 with TRBJ2-7; either TRBD1 or TRBD2 may fit D (5 bases each). Per germline, CDR1 LNHDA and CDR2 SQIVND (reference sequence). The CDR3 is 13 amino acids. V gave up 0 bases and J gave up 6 bases, with 9 bases separating them. As DNA, the CDR3 is TGTGCCAGTAGTATAGATCCGGGGACCGAGCAGTACTTC. The encoded protein is CASSIDPGTEQYF.

This clonotype was recorded at least ten times. The chain uses TRBV6-2 or TRBV6-3 and TRBJ2-5; 11 nucleotides match TRBD1. The CDR3 consists of 15 residues. J gave up 2 bases and V 3 bases, and 2 bases lay outside the gene matches. CDR1 is MNHEY, CDR2 SVGEGT, per germline. Here the CDR3 reads CASSYGDRGQETQYF. CDR3 sequence (DNA): TGTGCCAGCAGTTATGGGGACAGGGGGCAAGAGACCCAGTACTTC.

This clonotype was detected ten times or more. The chain carries TRBV20-1 and TRBJ2-4, with TRBD2 matching 8 bases. Unmatched junction bases numbered 12, after V lost 0 bases and J lost 8 bases. Germline loops: CDR1 DFQATT, CDR2 SNEGSKA (reference sequence). The length of the CDR3 is 16 residues. CDR3 nucleotides: TGCAGTGCTAGAGATCTCGCTAGCGGGCCAGGGTACATTCAGTACTTC. It yields the protein CSARDLASGPGYIQYF.

This chain uses TRBV15 with TRBJ2-4; D remains unclear. Between the trimmed V and J ends, which lost 6 bases and 5 bases, there was a span of 17 bases. The CDR3 runs to 15 residues. Per germline, CDR1 LNHNV and CDR2 YYDKDF (reference sequence). The CDR3 coding sequence is TGTGCCACCAGGGAAAGGGAAAAAGGTGAAAACATTCAGTACTTC. This encodes CATREREKGENIQYF.

The table lists this clonotype with a few counts. CDR3 nucleotides: TGTGCCAGCAGTCCCACAGGGGCCGCCTATGGCTACACCTTC. As protein: CASSPTGAAYGYTF. V and J are TRBV27 and TRBJ1-2; 7 nucleotides agree with TRBD1. CDR3 length: 14 amino acids. Unmatched junction bases numbered 7, after V lost 5 bases and J lost 4 bases. Germline CDR1 reads MNHEY; CDR2 reads SMNVEV (reference sequence).

This clonotype was seen a handful of times. CDR3 sequence (DNA): TGTGCCAGCAGCTTCGCGACTAGTAGTGAGCAGTTCTTC. Protein product: CASSFATSSEQFF. The chain has TRBV7-6 and TRBJ2-1, with TRBD2 as a possible D gene (6 bases). The CDR3 is 13 amino acids. From germline, CDR1 is SGHVS and CDR2 FNYEAQ. Trimming left V 3 bases short and J 9 bases short, with 12 bases between.

This clonotype has a handful of counts. The V call is TRBV6-5, the J call TRBJ2-7; D unresolved. V lost 0 bases and J lost 2, with 11 bases in between. The CDR3 loop spans 15 amino acids. Germline-derived CDR1 and CDR2 are MNHEY and SVGAGI. CDR3 sequence: CASSYSIYGTYEQYF. DNA for the CDR3: TGTGCCAGCAGTTACTCGATTTACGGCACCTACGAGCAGTACTTC.

This clonotype was seen ten or more times. The chain combines TRBV15 with TRBJ1-2; no firm D call. Trimming cost V 4 bases and J 11 bases, with 11 bases left between them. CDR1 LNHNV and CDR2 YYDKDF come from the germline V gene (reference sequence). The CDR3 sequence is 11 residues long. CDR3 in DNA: TGTGCCACCAGCACTGGACTACGGTACACCTTC. This sequence encodes CATSTGLRYTF. The full variable domain, in which reference TRBV15 and TRBJ1-2 provide the parts outside the CDR3, is DAMVIQNPRYQVTQFGKPVTLSCSQTLNHNVMYWYQQKSSQAPKLLFHYYDKDFNNEADTPDNFQSRRPNTSFCFLDIRSPGLGDTAMYLCATSTGLRYTFGSGTRLTVV.

This clonotype occurred many times. The gene calls are TRBV9 and TRBJ1-1; a possible D gene is TRBD1 (5 bases). Germline CDR1 and CDR2: SGDLS and YYNGEE. This CDR3 is 13 amino acids long. V lost 1 base and J 5 bases, leaving 9 bases between the germline ends. The CDR3: CASSVTAGTEAFF. The CDR3 bases are TGTGCCAGCAGCGTAACTGCAGGGACTGAAGCTTTCTTT.

This clonotype was detected many times. The chain uses TRBV20-1 and TRBJ2-3; possible D gene TRBD2, 6 bases. This CDR3 has 15 amino acids. Germline values: CDR1 DFQATT, CDR2 SNEGSKA (reference sequence). Trimming stripped 8 bases from V and 2 bases from J, with 20 bases between. The CDR3 DNA sequence: TGCAGTAGTCTTAAGGGCGGGGAGCTCACAGATACGCAGTATTTT. It translates to CSSLKGGELTDTQYF.

This clonotype occurred many times. The gene calls are TRBV28 and TRBJ2-3, with 8 nucleotides matching TRBD2. Germline assignment: CDR1 MDHEN and CDR2 SYDVKM. The ends lost 5 bases at V and 2 bases at J; junction bases unmatched: 9. This CDR3 is 16 amino acids long. The CDR3 DNA is TGTGCCAGCAGTCGCTTGGCGCGGGGGGACACAGATACGCAGTATTTT. It specifies CASSRLARGDTDTQYF.

This clonotype was detected only a few times. This rearrangement joins TRBV6-1 to TRBJ2-7; unclear D gene. This CDR3 is built from 13 residues. Germline CDR1 is MNHNS and CDR2 is SASEGT. V lost 11 bases, J lost 3 bases, and 17 bases lay in between. The CDR3 nucleotides read TGTGCCGCCAAAGGCAGGACCGACTACGAGCAGTACTTC. Protein product: CAAKGRTDYEQYF.

This clonotype was seen at least ten times. CDR3 region: CASSQDYREVYTEAFF. In DNA form, the CDR3 reads TGCGCCAGCAGCCAAGATTACAGGGAGGTCTACACTGAAGCTTTCTTT. The V gene is TRBV4-3, the J gene TRBJ1-1, with D tentatively TRBD1 (6 bases). This CDR3 spans 16 amino acids. V lost 0 bases to trimming and J lost 3 bases, with 14 bases between them. Germline CDR1 and CDR2: LGHNA and YSLEER.

This clonotype was counted ten times or more. This rearrangement joins TRBV21-1 to TRBJ2-3; the table's D call, TRBD1, has no DNA check behind it. TRBV21-1 is a recognized pseudogene. The CDR3 consists of 15 residues. The CDR3 DNA reads TGTGCCAGCAGCAAAGTACCGGGAAACACAGATACGCAGTATTTT. This sequence encodes CASSKVPGNTDTQYF.

Many counts were recorded for this clonotype. The rearrangement uses TRBV3-1 and TRBJ2-7; 9 nucleotides match TRBD2. Unmatched junction bases numbered 10, after V lost 5 bases and J lost 5 bases. CDR1 is LGHDT, CDR2 YNNKEL, per germline (reference sequence). The CDR3 spans 15 residues. Here the CDR3 DNA reads TGTGCCAGCAGCAGGGCTAGCGGGACGAACCACGAGCAGTACTTC. This sequence encodes CASSRASGTNHEQYF.

V is TRBV12-3 or TRBV12-4 and J is TRBJ2-1; D possibly corresponds to TRBD2 (6 bases). Trimming took 4 bases from V and 8 from J, leaving 30 bases between them. CDR3 size: 19 residues. The CDR3 coding sequence is TGTGCCAGCAGTTACCTTTTGGTCCGCTGGGGGGTAGGGGTCCATGAGCAGTTCTTC. Protein product: CASSYLLVRWGVGVHEQFF.

This clonotype occurred a few times. This rearrangement joins TRBV9 to TRBJ1-2; D is possibly TRBD1 (6 bases). CDR3 length: 16 residues. Trimming removed 3 bases at V and 4 bases at J, with 19 bases between. CDR1 and CDR2 (germline): SGDLS, YYNGEE. The CDR3: CASSASDDRLLYGYTF. CDR3 in DNA: TGTGCCAGCAGCGCCTCGGATGACAGGCTCCTCTATGGCTACACCTTC. The entire variable domain, with the rest obtained from reference TRBV9 and TRBJ1-2, is as follows: DSGVTQTPKHLITATGQRVTLRCSPRSGDLSVYWYQQSLDQGLQFLIQYYNGEERAKGNILERFSAQQFPDLHSELNLSSLELGDSALYFCASSASDDRLLYGYTFGSGTRLTVV.